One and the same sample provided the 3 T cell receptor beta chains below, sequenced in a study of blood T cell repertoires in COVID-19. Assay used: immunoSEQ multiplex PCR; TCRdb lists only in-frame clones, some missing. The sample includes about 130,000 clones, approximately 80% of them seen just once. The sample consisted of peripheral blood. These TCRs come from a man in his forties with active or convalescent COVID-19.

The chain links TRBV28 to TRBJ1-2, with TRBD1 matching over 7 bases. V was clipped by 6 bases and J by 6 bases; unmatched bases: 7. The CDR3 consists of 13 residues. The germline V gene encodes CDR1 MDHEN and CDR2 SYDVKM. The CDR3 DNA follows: TGTGCCAGCAGCTTAGTAGGGACAGATGGCTACACCTTC. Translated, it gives CASSLVGTDGYTF.

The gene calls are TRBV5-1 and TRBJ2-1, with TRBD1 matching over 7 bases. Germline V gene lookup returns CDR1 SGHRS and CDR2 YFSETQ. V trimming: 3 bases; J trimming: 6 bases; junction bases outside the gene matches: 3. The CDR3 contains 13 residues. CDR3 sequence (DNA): TGCGCCAGCAGCTGGGACAGCACCAATGAGCAGTTCTTC. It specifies CASSWDSTNEQFF.

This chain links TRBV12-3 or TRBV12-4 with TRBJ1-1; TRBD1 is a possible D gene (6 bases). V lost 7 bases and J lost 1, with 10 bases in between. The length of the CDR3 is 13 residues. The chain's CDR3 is CASTRGQNTEAFF. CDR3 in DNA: TGTGCCAGCACCCGGGGACAGAACACTGAAGCTTTCTTT.